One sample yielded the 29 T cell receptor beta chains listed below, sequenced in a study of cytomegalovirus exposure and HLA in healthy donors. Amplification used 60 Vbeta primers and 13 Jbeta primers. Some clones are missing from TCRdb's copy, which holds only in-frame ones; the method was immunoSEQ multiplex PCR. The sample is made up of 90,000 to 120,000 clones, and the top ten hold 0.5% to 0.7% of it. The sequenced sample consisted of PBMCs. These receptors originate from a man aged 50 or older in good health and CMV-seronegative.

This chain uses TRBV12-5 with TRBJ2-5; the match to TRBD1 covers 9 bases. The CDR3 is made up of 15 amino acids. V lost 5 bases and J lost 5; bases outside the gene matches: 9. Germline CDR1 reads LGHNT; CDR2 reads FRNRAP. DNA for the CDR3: TGTGCTAGTGGTCACGACAGGGGGGTTTGGGAGACCCAGTACTTC. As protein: CASGHDRGVWETQYF.

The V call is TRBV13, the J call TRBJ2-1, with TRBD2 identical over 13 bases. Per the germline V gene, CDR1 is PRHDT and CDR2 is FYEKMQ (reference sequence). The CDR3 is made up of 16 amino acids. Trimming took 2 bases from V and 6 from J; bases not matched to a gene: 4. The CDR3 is CASSLSGLAGFNEQFF. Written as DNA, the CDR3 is TGTGCCAGCAGCTTATCGGGACTAGCGGGATTCAATGAGCAGTTCTTC.

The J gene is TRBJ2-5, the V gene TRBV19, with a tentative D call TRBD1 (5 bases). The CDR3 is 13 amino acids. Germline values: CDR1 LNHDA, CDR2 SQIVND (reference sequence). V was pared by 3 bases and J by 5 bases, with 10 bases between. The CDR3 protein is CASSIRTLETQYF. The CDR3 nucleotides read TGTGCCAGTAGTATCCGGACACTGGAGACCCAGTACTTC.

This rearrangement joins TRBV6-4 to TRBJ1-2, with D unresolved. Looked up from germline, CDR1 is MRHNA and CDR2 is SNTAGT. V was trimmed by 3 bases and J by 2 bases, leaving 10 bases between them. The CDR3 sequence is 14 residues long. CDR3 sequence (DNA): TGTGCCAGCAGTGAGTCGGGAAGAAACTATGGCTACACCTTC. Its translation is CASSESGRNYGYTF.

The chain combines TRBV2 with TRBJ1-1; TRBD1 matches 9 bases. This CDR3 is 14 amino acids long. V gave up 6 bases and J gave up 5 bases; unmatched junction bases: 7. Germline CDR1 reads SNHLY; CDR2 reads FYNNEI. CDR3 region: CASRAGQGPTEAFF. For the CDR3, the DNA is TGTGCCAGCAGAGCGGGACAGGGCCCAACTGAAGCTTTCTTT.

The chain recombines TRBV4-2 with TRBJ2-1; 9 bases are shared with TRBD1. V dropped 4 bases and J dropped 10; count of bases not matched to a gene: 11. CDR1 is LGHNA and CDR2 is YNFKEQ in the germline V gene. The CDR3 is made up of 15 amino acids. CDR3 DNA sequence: TGTGCCAGCAGCCGAGGCTCCTCAACAGGGGGCGAGCAGTTCTTC. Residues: CASSRGSSTGGEQFF.

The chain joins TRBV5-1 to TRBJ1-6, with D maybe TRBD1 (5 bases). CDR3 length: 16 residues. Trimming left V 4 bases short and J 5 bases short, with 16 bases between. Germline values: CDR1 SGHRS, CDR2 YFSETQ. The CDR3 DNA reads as TGCGCCAGCAGCCTAGACGGACAATCCCATAATTCACCCCTCCACTTT. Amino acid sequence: CASSLDGQSHNSPLHF.

CDR3 sequence reads: CASSVTSGVSNEQFF. The CDR3, as DNA: TGTGCCAGCAGCGTGACTAGCGGGGTCTCCAATGAGCAGTTCTTC. The chain has TRBV9 and TRBJ2-1, with 11 bases matching TRBD2. The CDR3 consists of 15 residues. The ends lost 2 bases at V and 6 bases at J; junction bases unmatched: 4. Germline V gives CDR1 SGDLS, CDR2 YYNGEE.

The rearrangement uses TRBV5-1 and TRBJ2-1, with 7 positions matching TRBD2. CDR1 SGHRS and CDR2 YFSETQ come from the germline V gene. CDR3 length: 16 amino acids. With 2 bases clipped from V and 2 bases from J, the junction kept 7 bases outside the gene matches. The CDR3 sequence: CASSLVETSTYNEQFF. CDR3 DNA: TGCGCCAGCAGCTTAGTCGAGACTAGCACCTACAATGAGCAGTTCTTC.

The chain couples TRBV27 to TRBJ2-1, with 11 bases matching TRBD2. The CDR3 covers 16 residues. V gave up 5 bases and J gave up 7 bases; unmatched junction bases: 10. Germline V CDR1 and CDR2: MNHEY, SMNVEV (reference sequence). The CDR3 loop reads CASSIFSGGAGNEQFF. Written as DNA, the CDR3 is TGTGCCAGCAGTATTTTTAGCGGGGGGGCCGGGAATGAGCAGTTCTTC.

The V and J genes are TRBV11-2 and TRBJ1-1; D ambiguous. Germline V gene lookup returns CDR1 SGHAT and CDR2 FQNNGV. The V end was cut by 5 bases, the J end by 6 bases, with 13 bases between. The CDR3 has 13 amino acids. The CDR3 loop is CASSAQEGAEAFF. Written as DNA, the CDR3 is TGTGCCAGCAGCGCCCAGGAGGGCGCTGAAGCTTTCTTT.

This CDR3 is CASSRGGTDTQYF. CDR3 DNA sequence: TGTGCCAGCAGTAGAGGAGGCACAGATACGCAGTATTTT. This rearrangement joins TRBV6-5 to TRBJ2-3, with D unclear. V was shortened by 5 bases and J by 1 base, with 7 bases between the two germline ends. This CDR3 region has 13 residues. CDR1 is MNHEY, CDR2 SVGAGI, per germline.

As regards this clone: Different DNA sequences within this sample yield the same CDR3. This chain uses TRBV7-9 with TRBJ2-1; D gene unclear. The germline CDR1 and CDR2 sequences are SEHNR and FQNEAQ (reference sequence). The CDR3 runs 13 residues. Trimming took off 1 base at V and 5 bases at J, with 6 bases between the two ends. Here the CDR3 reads CASSLGQNNEQFF. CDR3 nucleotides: TGTGCCAGCAGCTTAGGGCAGAACAATGAGCAGTTCTTC. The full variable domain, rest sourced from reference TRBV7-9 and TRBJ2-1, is DTGVSQNPRHKITKRGQNVTFRCDPISEHNRLYWYRQTLGQGPEFLTYFQNEAQLEKSRLLSDRFSAERPKGSFSTLEIQRTEQGDSAMYLCASSLGQNNEQFFGPGTRLTVL.

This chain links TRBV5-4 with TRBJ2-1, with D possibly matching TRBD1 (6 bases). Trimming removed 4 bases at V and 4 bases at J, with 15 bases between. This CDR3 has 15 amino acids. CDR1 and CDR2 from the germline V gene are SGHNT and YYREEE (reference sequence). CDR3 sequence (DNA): TGTGCCAGCAGCATAGACGGGACAACTTACAATGAGCAGTTCTTC. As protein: CASSIDGTTYNEQFF.

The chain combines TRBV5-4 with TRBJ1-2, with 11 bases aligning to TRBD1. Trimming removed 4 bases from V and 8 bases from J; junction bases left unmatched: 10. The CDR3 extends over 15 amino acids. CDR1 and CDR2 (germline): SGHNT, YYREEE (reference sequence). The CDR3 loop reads CASSAQGQGVRGYTF. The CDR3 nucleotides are TGTGCCAGCAGCGCTCAGGGACAGGGGGTTCGGGGCTACACCTTC.

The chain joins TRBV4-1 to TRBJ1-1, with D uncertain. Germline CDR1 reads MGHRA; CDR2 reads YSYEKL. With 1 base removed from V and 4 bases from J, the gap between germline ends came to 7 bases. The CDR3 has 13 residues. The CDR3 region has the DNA TGCGCCAGCAGCCAAGGGCGGATCACTGAAGCTTTCTTT. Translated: CASSQGRITEAFF.

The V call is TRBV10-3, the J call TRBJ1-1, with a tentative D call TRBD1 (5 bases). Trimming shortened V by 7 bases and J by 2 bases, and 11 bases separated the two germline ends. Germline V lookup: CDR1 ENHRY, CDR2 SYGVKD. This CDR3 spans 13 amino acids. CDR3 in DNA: TGTGCCATCAAAGGCGGGGCAAACACTGAAGCTTTCTTT. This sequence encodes CAIKGGANTEAFF.

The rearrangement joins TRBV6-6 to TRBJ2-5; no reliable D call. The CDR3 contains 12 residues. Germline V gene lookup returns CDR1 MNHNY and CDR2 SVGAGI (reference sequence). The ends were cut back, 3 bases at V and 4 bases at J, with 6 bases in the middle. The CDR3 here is CASSYLRETQYF. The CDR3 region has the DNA TGTGCCAGCAGTTATCTCAGAGAGACCCAGTACTTC.

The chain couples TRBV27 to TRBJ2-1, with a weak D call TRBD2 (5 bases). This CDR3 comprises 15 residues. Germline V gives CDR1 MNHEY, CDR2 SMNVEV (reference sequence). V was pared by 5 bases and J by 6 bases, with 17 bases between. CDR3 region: CASSRSPRGSNEQFF. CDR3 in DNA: TGTGCCAGCAGTCGTAGCCCTAGAGGGAGCAATGAGCAGTTCTTC.

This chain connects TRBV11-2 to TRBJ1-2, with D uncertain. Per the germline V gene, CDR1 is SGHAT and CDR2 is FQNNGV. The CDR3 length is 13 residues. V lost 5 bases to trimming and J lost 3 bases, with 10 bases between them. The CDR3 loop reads CASSPSGDYGYTF. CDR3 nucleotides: TGTGCCAGCAGCCCCTCGGGTGACTATGGCTACACCTTC.

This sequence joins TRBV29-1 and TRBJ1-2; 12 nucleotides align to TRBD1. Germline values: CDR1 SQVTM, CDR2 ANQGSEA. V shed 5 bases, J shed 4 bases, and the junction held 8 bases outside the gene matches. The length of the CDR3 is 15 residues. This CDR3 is CSVPGTGGMSYGYTF. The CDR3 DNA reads TGCAGCGTTCCCGGGACAGGGGGCATGAGCTATGGCTACACCTTC.

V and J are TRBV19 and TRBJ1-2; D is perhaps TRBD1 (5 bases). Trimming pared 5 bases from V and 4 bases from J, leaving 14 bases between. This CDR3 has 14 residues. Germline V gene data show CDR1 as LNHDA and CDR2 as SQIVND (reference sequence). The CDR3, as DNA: TGTGCCAGTAGTCCTCTCAGGGCTGGCTATGGCTACACCTTC. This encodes CASSPLRAGYGYTF.

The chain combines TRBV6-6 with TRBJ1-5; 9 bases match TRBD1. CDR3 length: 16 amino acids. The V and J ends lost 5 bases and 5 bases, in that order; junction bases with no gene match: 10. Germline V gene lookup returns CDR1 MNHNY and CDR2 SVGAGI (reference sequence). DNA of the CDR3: TGTGCCAGCAGTCCGGGACAGGGTTACGATGATCAGCCCCAGCATTTT. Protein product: CASSPGQGYDDQPQHF.

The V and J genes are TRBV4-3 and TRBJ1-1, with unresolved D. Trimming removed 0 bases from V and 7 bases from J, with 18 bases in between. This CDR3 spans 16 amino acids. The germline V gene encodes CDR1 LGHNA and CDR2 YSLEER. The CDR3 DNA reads TGCGCCAGCAGCCAAGATCTCACCAGGCACACCAATGAAGCTTTCTTT. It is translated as CASSQDLTRHTNEAFF.

CDR3 loop: CASSSALRGNTEAFF. In DNA, the CDR3 is TGTGCCAGCAGCTCAGCCCTCCGGGGGAACACTGAAGCTTTCTTT. The chain couples TRBV11-3 to TRBJ1-1; no clear D gene. V was pared by 4 bases and J by 1 base, with 13 bases between. The CDR3 runs 15 residues. Looked up from germline, CDR1 is SGHNT and CDR2 is YENEEA. Complete variable domain (other parts from reference TRBV11-3 and TRBJ1-1): EAGVVQSPRYKIIEKKQPVAFWCNPISGHNTLYWYLQNLGQGPELLIRYENEEAVDDSQLPKDRFSAERLKGVDSTLKIQPAELGDSAVYLCASSSALRGNTEAFFGQGTRLTVV.

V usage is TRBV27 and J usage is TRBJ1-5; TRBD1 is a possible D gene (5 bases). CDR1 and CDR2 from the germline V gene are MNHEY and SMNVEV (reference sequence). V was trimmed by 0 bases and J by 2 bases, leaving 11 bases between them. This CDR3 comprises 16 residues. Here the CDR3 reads CASSLSAGFGNQPQHF. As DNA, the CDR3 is TGTGCCAGCAGTTTATCGGCAGGGTTCGGCAATCAGCCCCAGCATTTT.

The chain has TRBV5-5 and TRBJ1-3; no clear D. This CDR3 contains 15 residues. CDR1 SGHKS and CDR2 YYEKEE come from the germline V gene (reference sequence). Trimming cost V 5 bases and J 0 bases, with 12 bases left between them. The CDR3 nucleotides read TGTGCCAGCAGTCTCCGGGGTCCCTCTGGAAACACCATATATTTT. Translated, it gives CASSLRGPSGNTIYF.

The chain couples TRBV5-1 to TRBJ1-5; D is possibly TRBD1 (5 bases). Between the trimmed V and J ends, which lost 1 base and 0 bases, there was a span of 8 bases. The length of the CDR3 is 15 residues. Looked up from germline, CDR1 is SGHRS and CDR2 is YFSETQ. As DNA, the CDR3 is TGCGCCAGCAGCTTGACAGGCCTTAGCAATCAGCCCCAGCATTTT. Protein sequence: CASSLTGLSNQPQHF.

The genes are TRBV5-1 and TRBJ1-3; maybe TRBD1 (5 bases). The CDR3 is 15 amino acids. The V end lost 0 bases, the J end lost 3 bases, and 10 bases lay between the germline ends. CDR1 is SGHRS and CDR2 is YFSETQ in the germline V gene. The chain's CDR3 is CASSLVAGFGNTIYF. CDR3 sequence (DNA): TGCGCCAGCAGCTTGGTTGCAGGGTTTGGAAACACCATATATTTT.